Presented here are 29 T cell receptor beta chains from one specimen sequenced in a study of shared clonotypes between healthy human individuals. CD45RO-negative cells were positively selected for CCR7, leaving out terminally differentiated effector memory CD45RA+ cells. The protocol was immunoSEQ multiplex PCR, while the TCRdb copy is restricted to in-frame clones and leaves out a portion. The sample includes hundreds of thousands of clones, about 92% of them seen just once. Sequenced: naive CD8+ T cells sorted from blood. The receptors originated from a man aged 25 to 40 in good health.

The rearrangement links TRBV28 to TRBJ2-4; no definite D call. Germline CDR1 is MDHEN and CDR2 is SYDVKM. Trimming cost V 4 bases and J 0 bases, with 10 bases left between them. The CDR3 has 15 residues. CDR3 bases: TGTGCCAGCAGTTCTAAACTGATAGCCAAAAACATTCAGTACTTC. It is translated as CASSSKLIAKNIQYF.

A remark on this clone: Other DNA sequences in the same sample also yield this CDR3. The chain recombines TRBV29-1 with TRBJ2-7; D is perhaps TRBD2 (5 bases). CDR3 length: 12 amino acids. V lost 2 bases, J lost 2 bases, and 7 bases lay in between. CDR1 and CDR2 (germline): SQVTM, ANQGSEA. Here the CDR3 reads CSVETGAYEQYF. The CDR3 DNA reads TGCAGCGTTGAAACCGGGGCCTACGAGCAGTACTTC.

The CDR3 here is CASSTDGSSYNEQFF. The CDR3 DNA reads as TGTGCCAGCAGCACCGACGGGAGCTCCTACAATGAGCAGTTCTTC. V is TRBV7-6 and J is TRBJ2-1, with D possibly being TRBD2 (6 bases). The CDR3 has 15 residues. Germline V gene sequence: CDR1 SGHVS, CDR2 FNYEAQ. V lost 5 bases and J 0 bases, leaving 11 bases between the germline ends.

This rearrangement joins TRBV25-1 to TRBJ2-1; D not resolved. The CDR3 runs to 11 residues. The V end was cut by 5 bases, the J end by 8 bases, with 7 bases between. Germline V CDR1 and CDR2: MGHDK, SYGVNS. CDR3 in amino acids: CASSIGDEQFF. CDR3 nucleotide sequence: TGTGCCAGCAGTATTGGCGATGAGCAGTTCTTC.

This chain connects TRBV28 to TRBJ2-7, with D perhaps matching TRBD2 (5 bases). V was trimmed by 5 bases and J by 2 bases, leaving 19 bases between them. The CDR3 totals 16 residues. CDR1 MDHEN and CDR2 SYDVKM come from the germline V gene. The CDR3 loop reads CASSASTGVGAYEQYF. The DNA of the CDR3 is TGTGCCAGCAGTGCGTCCACCGGGGTCGGTGCCTACGAGCAGTACTTC.

The gene calls are TRBV5-1 and TRBJ1-1; D unclear. Trimming cost V 0 bases and J 4 bases, with 10 bases left between them. Germline-derived CDR1 and CDR2 are SGHRS and YFSETQ. The CDR3 extends over 14 amino acids. The CDR3 coding sequence is TGCGCCAGCAGCTTGGGGCGGGGTGGCACTGAAGCTTTCTTT. Residues: CASSLGRGGTEAFF.

The chain has TRBV28 and TRBJ2-7; maybe TRBD1 (7 bases). Trimming removed 7 bases from V and 7 bases from J, with 17 bases in between. The CDR3 extends over 13 amino acids. Germline V gene sequence: CDR1 MDHEN, CDR2 SYDVKM. CDR3 protein: CASNRAGGGEQYF. The CDR3, as DNA: TGTGCCAGCAATAGGGCAGGGGGAGGAGAGCAGTACTTC.

As regards this clone: Other DNA sequences within the sample encode an identical CDR3. This chain connects TRBV9 to TRBJ1-4; D gene uncertain. CDR1 and CDR2 (germline): SGDLS, YYNGEE. Trimming shortened V by 4 bases and J by 8 bases, and 21 bases separated the two germline ends. This CDR3 comprises 16 residues. The CDR3 here is CASSSELEGPGEKLFF. Here the CDR3 DNA reads TGTGCCAGCAGCTCTGAGCTGGAGGGTCCTGGCGAAAAACTGTTTTTT.

The genes are TRBV27 and TRBJ2-5; D may match TRBD1 or TRBD2 (5 bases each). The ends were cut back, 3 bases at V and 9 bases at J, with 26 bases in the middle. This CDR3 has 17 amino acids. The V gene's germline CDR1 is MNHEY and CDR2 SMNVEV (reference sequence). The CDR3 here is CASSLLGSVDRVGAQYF. For the CDR3, the DNA is TGTGCCAGCAGTTTGTTGGGGTCGGTAGACAGAGTGGGGGCCCAGTACTTC.

The chain has TRBV6-1 and TRBJ2-2; TRBD2 aligns across 10 bases. This CDR3 is built from 18 residues. Germline assignment: CDR1 MNHNS and CDR2 SASEGT. V lost 0 bases, J lost 5 bases, and 9 bases stayed unmatched. Here the CDR3 DNA reads TGTGCCAGCAGTGAAGCCCCCTCTAGCGGGAGTCGAACCGGGGAGCTGTTTTTT. This sequence encodes CASSEAPSSGSRTGELFF.

J is TRBJ1-2 and V is TRBV28; D perhaps matches TRBD1 (5 bases). The germline gives CDR1 MDHEN, CDR2 SYDVKM. V lost 7 bases and J 8 bases, leaving 11 bases between the germline ends. The CDR3 sequence is 11 residues long. The CDR3 DNA follows: TGTGCCAGCACCCATCGGGGGGGCTACACCTTC. It encodes CASTHRGGYTF.

The chain employs TRBV15 and TRBJ1-1; D gene ambiguous. Trimming took 0 bases from V and 0 from J, leaving 20 bases between them. The CDR3 sequence is 19 residues long. The germline V gene encodes CDR1 LNHNV and CDR2 YYDKDF (reference sequence). For the CDR3, the DNA is TGTGCCACCAGCAGAGATCCCCTGACGACAATGTCTATGAACACTGAAGCTTTCTTT. It codes for CATSRDPLTTMSMNTEAFF. Full variable domain (outside the CDR3, taken from reference TRBV15 and TRBJ1-1): DAMVIQNPRYQVTQFGKPVTLSCSQTLNHNVMYWYQQKSSQAPKLLFHYYDKDFNNEADTPDNFQSRRPNTSFCFLDIRSPGLGDTAMYLCATSRDPLTTMSMNTEAFFGQGTRLTVV.

The rearrangement uses TRBV4-2 and TRBJ2-3, with TRBD2 identical over 7 bases. The germline V gene has CDR1 LGHNA and CDR2 YNFKEQ. With 1 base clipped from V and 2 bases from J, the junction kept 9 bases outside the gene matches. The CDR3 spans 17 residues. The CDR3 DNA sequence: TGTGCCAGCAGCCAAGTCGAGATCGGACTAGACACAGATACGCAGTATTTT. Translated, it gives CASSQVEIGLDTDTQYF.

V usage is TRBV29-1 and J usage is TRBJ2-3, with a possible D match to TRBD2 (5 bases). This CDR3 has 12 residues. V was shortened by 6 bases and J by 7 bases, with 14 bases between the two germline ends. Looked up from germline, CDR1 is SQVTM and CDR2 is ANQGSEA. The DNA for the CDR3 is TGCAGCGTCCAGAAAAGGGAGTATACGCAGTATTTT. It specifies CSVQKREYTQYF.

This clone occurred once. The J gene is TRBJ2-1, the V gene TRBV29-1; D is undetermined. The CDR3 sequence is 12 residues long. In germline, CDR1 is SQVTM, CDR2 ANQGSEA. V was cut by 0 bases and J by 5 bases, with 5 bases left in between. The CDR3 reads CSVEESNNEQFF. The CDR3 DNA sequence: TGCAGCGTTGAAGAATCGAACAATGAGCAGTTCTTC.

This chain uses TRBV18 with TRBJ1-3, with D perhaps matching TRBD1 (5 bases). The CDR3 is 17 amino acids. Germline CDR1 reads KGHSH; CDR2 reads LQKENI. The V end lost 6 bases, the J end lost 2 bases, and 20 bases lay between the germline ends. The chain's CDR3 is CASSAGGIGNTGNTIYF. The CDR3 bases are TGTGCCAGCTCGGCCGGGGGAATAGGGAACACTGGAAACACCATATATTTT.

The chain uses TRBV6-4 and TRBJ2-1; TRBD2 might be the D (5 bases). CDR3 length equals 14 residues. From germline, CDR1 is MRHNA and CDR2 SNTAGT. V lost 6 bases, J lost 4 bases, and 13 bases lay in between. The CDR3 sequence is CASRPFPGYNEQFF. In DNA, the CDR3 is TGTGCCAGCAGGCCCTTTCCGGGGTACAATGAGCAGTTCTTC.

The chain uses TRBV5-1 and TRBJ2-7, with D possibly matching TRBD1 (6 bases). V lost 6 bases to trimming and J lost 0 bases, with 19 bases between them. The length of the CDR3 is 16 residues. Germline lookup yields CDR1 SGHRS and CDR2 YFSETQ. CDR3 coding DNA: TGCGCCAGCACCCCTGTAGGGACAACCGGCTCCTACGAGCAGTACTTC. It specifies CASTPVGTTGSYEQYF.

This rearrangement joins TRBV7-3 to TRBJ1-1; 7 positions match TRBD1. V was clipped by 1 base and J by 0 bases; unmatched bases: 8. Germline V CDR1 and CDR2: SGHTA, FQGTGA. The CDR3 is 17 residues long. The CDR3 coding sequence is TGTGCCAGCAGCTTAAGACCCACAGGGGCCATGAACACTGAAGCTTTCTTT. Translated, it gives CASSLRPTGAMNTEAFF. Drawing the rest from reference TRBV7-3 and TRBJ1-1, the complete variable domain is GAGVSQTPSNKVTEKGKYVELRCDPISGHTALYWYRQSLGQGPEFLIYFQGTGAADDSGLPNDRFFAVRPEGSVSTLKIQRTERGDSAVYLCASSLRPTGAMNTEAFFGQGTRLTVV.

The chain employs TRBV2 and TRBJ1-2, with TRBD1 as a possible D gene (5 bases). The ends were cut back, 7 bases at V and 5 bases at J, with 20 bases in the middle. Germline V gene lookup returns CDR1 SNHLY and CDR2 FYNNEI. The CDR3 contains 15 residues. The CDR3 is CASTLGGENLYGYTF. CDR3 nucleotide sequence: TGTGCCAGCACGTTGGGGGGGGAGAACTTGTATGGCTACACCTTC.

About this clone itself: The sample contains more than one DNA sequence encoding this CDR3. The rearrangement joins TRBV7-9 to TRBJ2-2, with TRBD2 identical over 14 bases. Per germline, CDR1 SEHNR and CDR2 FQNEAQ (reference sequence). The V gene end was trimmed by 4 bases and the J gene end by 5 bases; junction bases not matched to a gene: 3. The CDR3 has 16 amino acids. The CDR3 here is CASSSGLAGGTGELFF. The CDR3, as DNA: TGTGCCAGCAGCTCTGGACTAGCGGGAGGAACCGGGGAGCTGTTTTTT.

Written as DNA, the CDR3 is TGTGCCAGCAGCTCCCGGACGGGACTAGCGGGAGTTTGGACCGGGGAGCTGTTTTTT. Translated: CASSSRTGLAGVWTGELFF. The chain uses TRBV7-2 and TRBJ2-2; 14 nucleotides align to TRBD2. Per the germline V gene, CDR1 is SGHTA and CDR2 is FQGNSA. V lost 4 bases to trimming and J lost 5 bases; unmatched junction nucleotides: 12. The CDR3 runs 19 residues.

CDR3 loop: CASSFGAGGRAGELFF. The DNA of the CDR3 is TGTGCCAGCAGTTTCGGAGCCGGCGGGAGGGCCGGGGAGCTGTTTTTT. This chain joins TRBV27 and TRBJ2-2, with 9 bases that match TRBD2. This CDR3 is built from 16 residues. Germline values: CDR1 MNHEY, CDR2 SMNVEV (reference sequence). Trimming cost V 3 bases and J 6 bases; bases outside gene matches: 8.

The chain has TRBV5-1 and TRBJ2-5; 8 positions agree with TRBD1. V dropped 4 bases and J dropped 4; count of bases not matched to a gene: 9. Germline CDR1 SGHRS, CDR2 YFSETQ. The CDR3 is made up of 15 amino acids. The CDR3 reads CASSPWDRQSETQYF. The CDR3 DNA is TGCGCCAGCAGCCCGTGGGACAGGCAATCAGAGACCCAGTACTTC.

The V and J genes are TRBV28 and TRBJ2-1, with TRBD2 matching over 12 bases. Germline CDR1 is MDHEN and CDR2 is SYDVKM. This CDR3 region has 15 residues. V trimming: 3 bases; J trimming: 8 bases; junction bases outside the gene matches: 5. CDR3 sequence (DNA): TGTGCCAGCAGTTTGTCTAGCGGGAGGGCGGATGAGCAGTTCTTC. It is translated as CASSLSSGRADEQFF.

The genes are TRBV29-1 and TRBJ2-1; TRBD2 matches at 8 bases. The V gene end was trimmed by 4 bases and the J gene end by 14 bases; junction bases not matched to a gene: 19. The germline CDR1 and CDR2 sequences are SQVTM and ANQGSEA. The CDR3 contains 15 residues. The CDR3 coding sequence is TGCAGCGTTGTGATCCCACAAAAAGCGGGAGAAACTGAGTTCTTC. Translated, it gives CSVVIPQKAGETEFF.

This clone was detected only once. This chain connects TRBV7-9 to TRBJ2-1; 10 bases line up with TRBD2. Germline trimming cut 0 bases from V and 2 bases from J; bases unmatched to any gene: 1. Looked up from germline, CDR1 is SEHNR and CDR2 is FQNEAQ (reference sequence). This CDR3 comprises 16 residues. CDR3 region: CASSLASGRAYNEQFF. As DNA, the CDR3 is TGTGCCAGCAGCTTAGCGAGCGGGAGGGCCTACAATGAGCAGTTCTTC.

This chain uses TRBV5-6 with TRBJ2-7; TRBD2 matches 13 bases. The CDR3 is 18 residues long. CDR1 is SGHDT, CDR2 YYEEEE, per germline. Trimming at V came to 0 bases and at J to 7 bases, leaving 13 bases not matched to a gene. CDR3 amino acids: CASSLGLAGGASRREQYF. The CDR3 DNA is TGTGCCAGCAGCTTGGGACTAGCGGGAGGCGCATCCCGTAGGGAGCAGTACTTC.

This clone was seen just once. The chain combines TRBV13 with TRBJ2-3; D possibly corresponds to TRBD2 (6 bases). There are 16 residues in the CDR3. CDR1 and CDR2 from the germline V gene are PRHDT and FYEKMQ (reference sequence). Trimming pared 5 bases from V and 2 bases from J, leaving 17 bases between. The CDR3 sequence: CASSGGVAYPTDTQYF. The CDR3 bases are TGTGCCAGCAGCGGAGGGGTGGCGTACCCCACAGATACGCAGTATTTT. Variable domain in full (rest from reference TRBV13 and TRBJ2-3): AAGVIQSPRHLIKEKRETATLKCYPIPRHDTVYWYQQGPGQDPQFLISFYEKMQSDKGSIPDRFSAQQFSDYHSELNMSSLELGDSALYFCASSGGVAYPTDTQYFGPGTRLTVL.